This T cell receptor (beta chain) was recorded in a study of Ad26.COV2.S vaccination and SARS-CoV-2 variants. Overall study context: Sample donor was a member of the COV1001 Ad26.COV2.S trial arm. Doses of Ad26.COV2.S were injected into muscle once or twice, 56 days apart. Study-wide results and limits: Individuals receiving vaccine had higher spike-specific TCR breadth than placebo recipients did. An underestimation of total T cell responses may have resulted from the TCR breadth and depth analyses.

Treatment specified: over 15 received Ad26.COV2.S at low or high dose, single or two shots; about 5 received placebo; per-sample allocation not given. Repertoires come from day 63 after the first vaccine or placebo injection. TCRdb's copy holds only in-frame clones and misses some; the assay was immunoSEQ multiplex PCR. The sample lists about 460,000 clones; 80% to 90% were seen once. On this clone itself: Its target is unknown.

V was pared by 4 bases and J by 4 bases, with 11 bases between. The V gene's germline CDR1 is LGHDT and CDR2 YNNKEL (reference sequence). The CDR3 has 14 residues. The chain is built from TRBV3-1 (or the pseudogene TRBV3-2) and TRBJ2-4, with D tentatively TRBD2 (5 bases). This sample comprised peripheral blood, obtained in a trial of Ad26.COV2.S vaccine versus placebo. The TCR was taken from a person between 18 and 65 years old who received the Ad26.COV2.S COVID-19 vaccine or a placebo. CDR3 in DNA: TGTGCCAGCAGCCCGGCGGGTCCTAAAAACATTCAGTACTTC. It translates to CASSPAGPKNIQYF.